This entry describes one T cell receptor beta chain. The antigen is undetermined. This CDR3 spans 14 amino acids. Germline CDR1 reads SEHNR; CDR2 reads FQNEAQ (reference sequence). V was shortened by 4 bases and J by 3 bases, with 13 bases between the two germline ends. This entry is derived from a study of T cells after yellow fever vaccination. Background on the study: Fractions of limited cellularity were prepared by means of SMART-Seq v4 Ultra Low Input. Overall study results and limits: A faster peak, day 5 versus 15, was reached by the weaker secondary response. Abundant clonotypes from the bulk population could have been carried over as contaminants into FACS-sorted repertoires.

One entry per CDR3 protein results from TCRdb running MiXCR on the 5' RACE reads. The sample has approximately 260,000 distinct CDR3 sequences, approximately 12% seen once. The J gene is TRBJ2-7, the V gene TRBV7-9; a weak D match, TRBD1 (7 bases). The sequenced sample was CD4+ T cells sorted from PBMCs, obtained 45 days after the yellow fever booster vaccination. This clonotype originated in a man younger than 40 who received the YFV17D yellow fever vaccine. The CDR3 DNA reads TGTGCCAGCAGCTCCCAGGGGGGCTACTACGAGCAGTACTTC. It yields the protein CASSSQGGYYEQYF.